Listed below are T cell receptor beta chains from one sample, sequenced in a study of T cell repertoires in ileal Crohn's disease. TCRdb keeps only in-frame clones here, not all; method: immunoSEQ multiplex PCR. The profile shows approximately 18,000 clones, roughly three fifths of them singletons. The sequencing sample was made of ileal tissue. The receptor set was obtained from an adult with Crohn's disease. Each CDR3 is given with its conserved first and last residue. The order of the fields is CDR3 length, J gene, V gene, CDR3 protein.

length: 16; J: TRBJ2-3; V: TRBV7-4; CDR3: CASSPPREAHTDTQYF
length: 14; J: TRBJ2-2; V: TRBV7-9; CDR3: CASSTRTSEGELFF
length: 13; J: TRBJ1-1; V: TRBV6-5; CDR3: CASSDRVGTEAFF
length: 15; J: TRBJ2-1; V: TRBV4-3; CDR3: CASSQGRTPLNEQFF
length: 13; J: TRBJ2-1; V: TRBV5-1; CDR3: CASSLPAGDEQFF
length: 14; J: TRBJ1-2; V: TRBV6-1; CDR3: CASSEGRGIDGYTF
length: 14; J: TRBJ2-1; V: TRBV7-2; CDR3: CASSFPSGVNEQFF
length: 15; J: TRBJ2-7; V: TRBV11-2; CDR3: CASSLTPGPNYEQYF
length: 16; J: TRBJ1-1; V: TRBV4-3; CDR3: CASSQRTGRGSTEAFF
length: 15; J: TRBJ1-1; V: TRBV15; CDR3: CATSRGGQSNTEAFF
length: 12; J: TRBJ2-7; V: TRBV25-1; CDR3: CASSEDGGEQYF
length: 13; J: TRBJ2-5; V: TRBV4-1; CDR3: CASSQEEEETQYF
length: 11; J: TRBJ1-1; V: TRBV29-1; CDR3: CSVVVYTEAFF
length: 14; J: TRBJ2-3; V: TRBV9; CDR3: CASSVDIGTDTQYF
length: 13; J: TRBJ1-1; V: TRBV9; CDR3: CASSVQGNTEAFF
length: 16; J: TRBJ2-6; V: TRBV4-2; CDR3: CASSQDTGSGANVLTF
length: 13; J: TRBJ1-5; V: TRBV4-2; CDR3: CASSHRGNQPQHF
length: 13; J: TRBJ2-5; V: TRBV27; CDR3: CASSPTSQGTQYF
length: 13; J: TRBJ1-1; V: TRBV30; CDR3: CAWSKGSGTEAFF
length: 12; J: TRBJ1-2; V: TRBV30; CDR3: CAWSYLNYGYTF
length: 16; J: TRBJ2-3; V: TRBV2; CDR3: CASTKRGSGSTDTQYF
length: 13; J: TRBJ2-1; V: TRBV5-1; CDR3: CASSSPGQYEQFF
length: 16; J: TRBJ1-1; V: TRBV5-3; CDR3: CARSTGTGARGTEAFF
length: 15; J: TRBJ1-2; V: TRBV9; CDR3: CASSMGGQGNYGYTF
length: 12; J: TRBJ2-7; V: TRBV29-1; CDR3: CSVGTGGYEQYF
length: 13; J: TRBJ2-7; V: TRBV2; CDR3: CASRSGLADEQYF
length: 15; J: TRBJ1-2; V: TRBV4-1; CDR3: CASSQDGGATYGYTF
length: 13; J: TRBJ2-5; V: TRBV5-1; CDR3: CASSGGHVETQYF
length: 16; J: TRBJ2-1; V: TRBV9; CDR3: CASSVYLAGGDNEQFF
length: 15; J: TRBJ2-2; V: TRBV5-1; CDR3: CASSYSGVNTGELFF
length: 16; J: TRBJ2-3; V: TRBV28; CDR3: CASSFGTGGRRHTQYF
length: 15; J: TRBJ1-4; V: TRBV6-5; CDR3: CASSYSTFAGEKLFF
length: 14; J: TRBJ2-3; V: TRBV29-1; CDR3: CSARDRGLTDTQYF
length: 13; J: TRBJ1-1; V: TRBV30; CDR3: CAWSPQANTEAFF
length: 14; J: TRBJ2-3; V: TRBV27; CDR3: CASSKQGARDTQYF
length: 14; J: TRBJ1-5; V: TRBV5-8; CDR3: CASSFWTDNQPQHF
length: 15; J: TRBJ1-2; V: TRBV6-6; CDR3: CASSYTPGSYYGYTF
length: 12; J: TRBJ1-2; V: TRBV29-1; CDR3: CSVDQGTGGYTF
length: 13; J: TRBJ2-1; V: TRBV5-1; CDR3: CASSLTAFAEQFF
length: 15; J: TRBJ2-1; V: TRBV27; CDR3: CASSPPGLAGLWQFF
length: 16; J: TRBJ1-1; V: TRBV28; CDR3: CASSFLQGSMNTEAFF
length: 16; J: TRBJ2-7; V: TRBV6-6; CDR3: CASSSSQTGSLYEQYF
length: 16; J: TRBJ2-1; V: TRBV5-1; CDR3: CASSLAPTTSYNEQFF
length: 15; J: TRBJ1-1; V: TRBV10-3; CDR3: CAISESTGQNTEAFF